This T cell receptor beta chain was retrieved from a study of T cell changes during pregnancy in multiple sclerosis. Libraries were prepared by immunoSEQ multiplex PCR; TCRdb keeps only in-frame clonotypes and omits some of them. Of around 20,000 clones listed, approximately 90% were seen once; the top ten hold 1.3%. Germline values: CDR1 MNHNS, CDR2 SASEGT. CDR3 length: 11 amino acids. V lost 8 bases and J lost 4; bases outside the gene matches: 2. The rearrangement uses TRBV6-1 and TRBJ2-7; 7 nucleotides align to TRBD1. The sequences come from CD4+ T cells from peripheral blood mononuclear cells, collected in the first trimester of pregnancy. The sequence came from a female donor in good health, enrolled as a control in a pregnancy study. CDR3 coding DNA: TGTGCCAGCGGGGACAGATACGAGCAGTACTTC. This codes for CASGDRYEQYF.